These 12 T cell receptor beta chains came from one sample sequenced in a study of blood T cell repertoires in COVID-19. Data came from immunoSEQ multiplex PCR; TCRdb stores just in-frame clones and leaves some out. The sample has 190,000 or so clones, 70% to 90% seen once. The sample taken for sequencing was PBMCs or T cells enriched from blood (not recorded which). The origin of the receptors is a woman aged 25 to 39 who had been exposed to COVID-19.

V is TRBV9 and J is TRBJ2-7, with 8 bases that match TRBD2. The germline V gene has CDR1 SGDLS and CDR2 YYNGEE. The CDR3 runs to 14 residues. V was clipped by 4 bases and J by 5 bases; unmatched bases: 8. In nucleotides, the CDR3 is TGTGCCAGCAGCAAAAGCGGGGGTATCGACGAGCAGTACTTC. Protein: CASSKSGGIDEQYF. The variable domain in full, with the rest retrieved from reference TRBV9 and TRBJ2-7, is DSGVTQTPKHLITATGQRVTLRCSPRSGDLSVYWYQQSLDQGLQFLIQYYNGEERAKGNILERFSAQQFPDLHSELNLSSLELGDSALYFCASSKSGGIDEQYFGPGTRLTVT.

About this clone itself: The junction differs from germline at one of its ends, possibly a read error. DNA for the CDR3: TGTGCCAGCACCTTAGGGACAGCACATGGCTACACCTTC. This gives the protein CASTLGTAHGYTF. The rearrangement uses TRBV13 and TRBJ1-2, with TRBD1 matching 7 bases. The V gene's germline CDR1 is PRHDT and CDR2 FYEKMQ (reference sequence). The CDR3 has 13 residues. Full variable domain (rest looked up from reference TRBV13 and TRBJ1-2): AAGVIQSPRHLIKEKRETATLKCYPIPRHDTVYWYQQGPGQDPQFLISFYEKMQSDKGSIPDRFSAQQFSDYHSELNMSSLELGDSALYFCASTLGTAHGYTFGSGTRLTVV.

The chain has TRBV29-1 and TRBJ2-3, with 10 bases matching TRBD2. The CDR3 spans 15 residues. CDR1 and CDR2 from the germline V gene are SQVTM and ANQGSEA. The junction had 5 bases not matched to a gene; V was cut back by 4 bases and J by 1 base. The CDR3 region is CSVVRLAGGTDTQYF. DNA of the CDR3: TGCAGCGTTGTCAGGCTAGCGGGGGGCACAGATACGCAGTATTTT.

Details on this clone: One end of the junction is discordant with germline, which a read error may explain. This rearrangement joins TRBV9 to TRBJ1-4, with D possibly TRBD1 on 6 matching bases. The CDR3 extends over 15 amino acids. CDR1 is SGDLS, CDR2 YYNGEE, per germline. DNA for the CDR3: TGTGCCACCAGCACAGGACAGTCCAATCAGGAAAAACTGTTTTTT. Translating gives CATSTGQSNQEKLFF.

The gene calls are TRBV7-9 and TRBJ1-2; TRBD1 agrees at 7 bases. The CDR3 has 16 residues. With V trimmed by 1 base and J by 4 bases, 9 bases remained unmatched. CDR1 is SEHNR and CDR2 is FQNEAQ in the germline V gene (reference sequence). The CDR3 is CASSLGGGLYAYGYTF. The CDR3 nucleotides read TGTGCCAGCAGCTTAGGAGGGGGCTTGTACGCCTATGGCTACACCTTC.

V and J are TRBV7-3 and TRBJ2-2; 7 bases fit TRBD2. Germline V gene data show CDR1 as SGHTA and CDR2 as FQGTGA. This CDR3 has 15 amino acids. After removal of 2 bases from V and 7 bases from J, the junction contained 7 bases not matched to a gene. The CDR3 is CASSLGVGLGGELFF. CDR3 sequence (DNA): TGTGCCAGCAGCTTAGGAGTAGGACTAGGCGGGGAGCTGTTTTTT.

The chain is built from TRBV5-1 and TRBJ1-2; 7 bases are a match to TRBD1. This CDR3 is built from 13 residues. The germline gives CDR1 SGHRS, CDR2 YFSETQ. V lost 5 bases and J lost 3; bases outside the gene matches: 4. The CDR3 region has the DNA TGCGCCAGCAGTAACGGACAGGACTATGGCTACACCTTC. It codes for CASSNGQDYGYTF.

The chain couples TRBV2 to TRBJ1-1; possible D gene TRBD1, 5 bases. CDR1 is SNHLY, CDR2 FYNNEI, per germline. The CDR3 covers 13 residues. V was shortened by 7 bases and J by 1 base, with 10 bases between the two germline ends. Here the CDR3 DNA reads TGTGCCAGCAAGGCGGGGCAGAACACTGAAGCTTTCTTT. Encoded protein: CASKAGQNTEAFF. Supplemented by reference TRBV2 and TRBJ1-1, the full variable domain reads EPEVTQTPSHQVTQMGQEVILRCVPISNHLYFYWYRQILGQKVEFLVSFYNNEISEKSEIFDDQFSVERPDGSNFTLKIRSTKLEDSAMYFCASKAGQNTEAFFGQGTRLTVV.

The chain has TRBV19 and TRBJ1-3, with TRBD1 as a possible D gene (5 bases). Trimming stripped 7 bases from V and 0 bases from J, with 16 bases between. CDR1 is LNHDA and CDR2 is SQIVND in the germline V gene (reference sequence). This CDR3 is built from 16 residues. CDR3 sequence: CASTPQGRGSGNTIYF. The DNA of the CDR3 is TGTGCCAGTACTCCTCAGGGAAGGGGCTCTGGAAACACCATATATTTT.

The CDR3 protein is CASRANSNQPQHF. For the CDR3, the DNA is TGTGCCAGCAGGGCCAATAGCAATCAGCCCCAGCATTTT. The chain is built from TRBV27 and TRBJ1-5; D unclear. The CDR3 contains 13 residues. V was shortened by 6 bases and J by 0 bases, with 6 bases between the two germline ends. From germline, CDR1 is MNHEY and CDR2 SMNVEV (reference sequence).

This CDR3 reads CASSLDRPNEKLFF. DNA of the CDR3: TGCGCCAGCAGCTTGGACAGACCAAATGAAAAACTGTTTTTT. The rearrangement joins TRBV5-1 to TRBJ1-4; D unresolved. The length of the CDR3 is 14 residues. V was shortened by 0 bases and J by 5 bases, with 8 bases between the two germline ends. CDR1 is SGHRS, CDR2 YFSETQ, per germline. The complete variable domain, with remaining parts taken from reference TRBV5-1 and TRBJ1-4, reads KAGVTQTPRYLIKTRGQQVTLSCSPISGHRSVSWYQQTPGQGLQFLFEYFSETQRNKGNFPGRFSGRQFSNSRSEMNVSTLELGDSALYLCASSLDRPNEKLFFGSGTQLSVL.

This clone was detected only a few times. The chain's CDR3 is CASSGARYGEKLFF. The CDR3 DNA sequence: TGTGCCAGCAGTGGGGCCCGCTACGGTGAAAAACTGTTTTTT. V gene TRBV2 combines with J gene TRBJ1-4; no clear D. The CDR3 consists of 14 residues. Germline V gene lookup returns CDR1 SNHLY and CDR2 FYNNEI. Trimming stripped 4 bases from V and 7 bases from J, with 13 bases between.